This T cell receptor beta chain was found in a study of shared clonotypes between healthy human individuals. The wider study: Aged between 18 and 49, the donors were a couple of women and a few men. Study outcomes and limitations: Read depth was anticipated to influence clonotype sharing among donors.

This table comes from immunoSEQ multiplex PCR, and its TCRdb copy is limited to in-frame clones, with some not included. This table holds about 2 million clones, 90% to 95% found once. Germline V gives CDR1 GTSNPN, CDR2 SVGIG (reference sequence). The CDR3 runs to 13 residues. V lost 8 bases and J lost 5, with 16 bases in between. Turning to this clone: The antigen remains unidentified.

The clonotype was recovered from a man between 18 and 29 years old in good health. The sequenced sample consisted of naive CD4+ T cells sorted from blood. The subset here: CD45RA+ positively selected. The chain recombines TRBV30 with TRBJ2-1; D is undetermined. The CDR3 DNA reads as TGTGCCGTGAAAAGGTGGCTCCACAATGAGCAGTTCTTC. It translates to CAVKRWLHNEQFF.